What follows is one T cell receptor (beta chain) and its context. This record belongs to a study of T cell responses to AZD1222 COVID-19 vaccine. The CDR3 totals 13 residues. CDR1 and CDR2 from the germline V gene are GTSNPN and SVGIG (reference sequence). The ends were cut back, 4 bases at V and 2 bases at J, with 9 bases in the middle. Data came from immunoSEQ multiplex PCR; TCRdb stores just in-frame clones and leaves some out. The sample lists 65,000 to 70,000 clones; roughly 82% were seen once. This material consisted of peripheral blood, taken on day 0 of AZD1222 vaccination. The receptor's source is an adult in good health. V is TRBV30 and J is TRBJ1-3; D uncertain. CDR3 sequence reads: CAWNGIAGNTIYF. CDR3 coding DNA: TGTGCCTGGAACGGGATAGCTGGAAACACCATATATTTT.